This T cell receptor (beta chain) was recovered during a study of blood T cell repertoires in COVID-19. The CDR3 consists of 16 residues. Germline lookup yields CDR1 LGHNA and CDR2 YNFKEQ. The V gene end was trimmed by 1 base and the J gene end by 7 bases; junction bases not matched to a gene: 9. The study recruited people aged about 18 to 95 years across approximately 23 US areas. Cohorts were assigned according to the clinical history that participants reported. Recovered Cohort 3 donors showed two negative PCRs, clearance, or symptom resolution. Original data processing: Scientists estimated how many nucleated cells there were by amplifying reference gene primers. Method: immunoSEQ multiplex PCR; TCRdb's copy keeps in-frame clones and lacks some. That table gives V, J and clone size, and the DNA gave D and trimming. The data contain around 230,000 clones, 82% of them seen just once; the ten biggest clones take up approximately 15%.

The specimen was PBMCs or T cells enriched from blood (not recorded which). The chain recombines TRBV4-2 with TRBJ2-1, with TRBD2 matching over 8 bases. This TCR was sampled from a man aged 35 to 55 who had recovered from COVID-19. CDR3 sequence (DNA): TGTGCCAGCAGCCAAGCGTCGGGGGGGGCTGGTAATGAGCAGTTCTTC. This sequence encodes CASSQASGGAGNEQFF.